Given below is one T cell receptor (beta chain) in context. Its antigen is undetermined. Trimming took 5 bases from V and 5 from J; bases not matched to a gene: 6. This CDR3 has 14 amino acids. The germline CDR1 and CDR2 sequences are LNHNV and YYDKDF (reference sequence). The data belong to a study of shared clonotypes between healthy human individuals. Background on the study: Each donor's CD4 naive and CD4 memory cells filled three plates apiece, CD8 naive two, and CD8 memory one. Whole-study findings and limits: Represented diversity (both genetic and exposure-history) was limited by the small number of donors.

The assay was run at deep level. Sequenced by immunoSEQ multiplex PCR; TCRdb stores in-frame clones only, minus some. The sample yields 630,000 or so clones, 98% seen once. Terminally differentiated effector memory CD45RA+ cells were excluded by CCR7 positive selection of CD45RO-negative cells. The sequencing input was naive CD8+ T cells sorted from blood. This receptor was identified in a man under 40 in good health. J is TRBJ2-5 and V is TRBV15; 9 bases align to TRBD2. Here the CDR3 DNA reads TGTGCCACCAGCGGGGCGGGGGGGTCGGAGACCCAGTACTTC. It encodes CATSGAGGSETQYF.